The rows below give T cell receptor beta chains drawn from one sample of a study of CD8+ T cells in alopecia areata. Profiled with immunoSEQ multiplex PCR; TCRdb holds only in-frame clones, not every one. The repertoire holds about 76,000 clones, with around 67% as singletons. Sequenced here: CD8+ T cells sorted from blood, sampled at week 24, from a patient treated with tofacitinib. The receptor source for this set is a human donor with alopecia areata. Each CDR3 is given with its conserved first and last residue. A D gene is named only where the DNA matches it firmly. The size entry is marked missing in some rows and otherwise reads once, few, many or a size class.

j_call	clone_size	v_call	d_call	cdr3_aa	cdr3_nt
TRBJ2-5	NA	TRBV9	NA	CASILSRGRKTQYF	TGTGCCAGCATCCTCTCTAGGGGCCGAAAGACCCAGTACTTC
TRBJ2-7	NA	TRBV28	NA	CASRGLGAYEQYF	TGTGCCAGCAGGGGACTGGGGGCCTACGAGCAGTACTTC
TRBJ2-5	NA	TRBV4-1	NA	CASSQVQQETQYF	TGCGCCAGCAGCCAAGTCCAGCAGGAGACCCAGTACTTC
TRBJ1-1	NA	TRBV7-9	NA	CASSSQGSTEAFF	TGTGCCAGCAGCTCCCAGGGTAGCACTGAAGCTTTCTTT
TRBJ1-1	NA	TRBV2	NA	CASRRVHLNTEAFF	TGTGCCAGCAGGAGGGTACATCTGAACACTGAAGCTTTCTTT
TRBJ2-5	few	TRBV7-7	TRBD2	CASSPGLALDQETQYF	TGTGCCAGCAGCCCGGGACTAGCGTTGGACCAAGAGACCCAGTACTTC
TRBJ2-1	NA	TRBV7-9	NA	CASSLIREDNEQFF	TGTGCCAGCAGCTTAATCAGGGAGGACAATGAGCAGTTCTTC
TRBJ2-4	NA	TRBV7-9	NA	CASSSEGDIQYF	TGTGCCAGCAGCTCAGAGGGGGACATTCAGTACTTC
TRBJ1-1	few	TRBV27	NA	CASGSPQAFF	TGTGCCAGCGGAAGCCCACAAGCTTTCTTT
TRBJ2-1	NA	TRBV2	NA	CASSTVWLSASHGDDEQFF	TGTGCCAGCAGCACAGTTTGGCTTTCGGCCAGTCACGGGGACGATGAGCAGTTCTTC
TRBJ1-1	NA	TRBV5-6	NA	CASSLPLNTEAFF	TGTGCCAGCAGCTTGCCCCTCAACACTGAAGCTTTCTTT
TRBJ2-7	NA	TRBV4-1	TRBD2	CASSRDGLAGNYEQYF	TGCGCCAGCAGCCGGGACGGACTAGCGGGGAACTACGAGCAGTACTTC
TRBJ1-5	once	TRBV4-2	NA	CASSPTRARIQPQHF	TGTGCCAGCAGCCCGACCCGGGCGAGGATCCAGCCCCAGCATTTT
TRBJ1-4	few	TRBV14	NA	CASSHDRTDEKLFF	TGTGCCAGCAGCCATGATAGGACGGATGAAAAACTGTTTTTT
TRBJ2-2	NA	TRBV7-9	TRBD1	CASSFYRGTGELFF	TGTGCCAGCAGCTTTTACAGGGGCACCGGGGAGCTGTTTTTT
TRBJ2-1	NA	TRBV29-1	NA	CSVEDTPVNEQFF	TGCAGCGTTGAAGACACGCCGGTCAATGAGCAGTTCTTC
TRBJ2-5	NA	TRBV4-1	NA	CASSSLQETQYF	TGCGCCAGTTCTAGTCTACAAGAGACCCAGTACTTC
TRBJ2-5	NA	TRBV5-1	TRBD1	CASSFNPSRDRGQGQETQYF	TGCGCCAGCAGCTTCAACCCAAGCCGGGACAGGGGGCAAGGCCAAGAGACCCAGTACTTC
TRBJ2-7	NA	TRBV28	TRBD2	CASSLWGTSPEQYF	TGTGCCAGCAGTTTATGGGGGACTAGCCCCGAGCAGTACTTC
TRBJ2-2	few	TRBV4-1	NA	CASSQVLPDYSNTGELFF	TGCGCCAGCAGCCAAGTCTTGCCGGACTACTCGAACACCGGGGAGCTGTTTTTT
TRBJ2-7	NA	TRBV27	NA	CASSPGAAAGQIYEQYF	TGTGCCAGCTCGCCGGGGGCCGCCGCGGGACAGATCTACGAGCAGTACTTC
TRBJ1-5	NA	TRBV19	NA	CASSMEVAPGFSNQPQHF	TGTGCCAGTAGTATGGAGGTTGCGCCAGGGTTTAGCAATCAGCCCCAGCATTTT
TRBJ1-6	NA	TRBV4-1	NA	CASSQIDSWTDNSPLHF	TGCGCCAGCAGCCAAATCGATAGTTGGACAGACAATTCACCCCTCCACTTT
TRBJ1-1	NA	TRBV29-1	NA	CSVVRDTEAFF	TGCAGCGTTGTCAGGGACACTGAAGCTTTCTTT
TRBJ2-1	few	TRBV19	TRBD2	CASRPGGGNEQFF	TGTGCCAGTAGACCGGGGGGAGGCAATGAGCAGTTCTTC
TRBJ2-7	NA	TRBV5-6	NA	CASSPAGLYEQYF	TGTGCCAGCAGCCCGGCTGGACTCTACGAGCAGTACTTC
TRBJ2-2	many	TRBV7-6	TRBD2	CASELSSAGGTGELFF	TGTGCCAGCGAGCTTTCATCGGCGGGAGGAACCGGGGAGCTGTTTTTT
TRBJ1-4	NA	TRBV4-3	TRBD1	CASSQEPGQGDEKLFF	TGCGCCAGCAGCCAAGAACCGGGACAGGGGGATGAAAAACTGTTTTTT
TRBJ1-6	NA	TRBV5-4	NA	CASSRGAEPLHF	TGTGCCAGCAGTCGGGGGGCGGAACCCCTCCACTTT
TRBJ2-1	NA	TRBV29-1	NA	CSVDSNYNEQFF	TGCAGCGTTGACAGCAATTACAATGAGCAGTTCTTC
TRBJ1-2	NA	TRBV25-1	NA	CASSESPPSRTGYTF	TGTGCCAGCAGTGAATCCCCACCGAGCCGGACGGGCTACACCTTC
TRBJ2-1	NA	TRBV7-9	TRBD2	CASSPWGLADYNEQFF	TGTGCCAGCAGCCCTTGGGGACTAGCGGACTACAATGAGCAGTTCTTC
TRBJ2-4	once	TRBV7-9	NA	CASSLSVHLAKNIQYF	TGTGCCAGCAGCTTGTCCGTCCACCTAGCCAAAAACATTCAGTACTTC
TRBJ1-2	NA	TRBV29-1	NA	CSVEERVQEVYGYTF	TGCAGCGTTGAAGAACGGGTTCAGGAGGTCTATGGCTACACCTTC
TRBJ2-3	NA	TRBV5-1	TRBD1	CASSTPGTGPTDTQYF	TGCGCCAGCAGCACACCCGGGACAGGGCCCACAGATACGCAGTATTTT
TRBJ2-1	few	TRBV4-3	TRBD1	CASSPGTGGNNEQFF	TGCGCCAGCAGCCCAGGGACAGGGGGCAACAATGAGCAGTTCTTC
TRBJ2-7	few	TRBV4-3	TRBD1	CASSQVPGQEQYF	TGCGCCAGCAGCCAAGTTCCGGGACAGGAGCAGTACTTC
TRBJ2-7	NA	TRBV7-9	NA	CASTEGAGLAAYEQYF	TGTGCCAGCACCGAGGGGGCCGGGCTAGCGGCCTACGAGCAGTACTTC
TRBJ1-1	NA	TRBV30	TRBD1	CAWRTGGNTEAFF	TGTGCCTGGAGGACAGGGGGCAACACTGAAGCTTTCTTT
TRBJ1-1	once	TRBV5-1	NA	CASSQTGHQNTEAFF	TGCGCCAGCAGCCAGACGGGACATCAGAACACTGAAGCTTTCTTT
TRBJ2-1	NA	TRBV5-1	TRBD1	CASSWDRGQFF	TGCGCCAGCAGCTGGGACAGGGGGCAGTTCTTC
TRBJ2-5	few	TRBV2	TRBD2	CASERTSGIGETQYF	TGTGCCAGCGAGAGGACTAGCGGGATAGGGGAGACCCAGTACTTC
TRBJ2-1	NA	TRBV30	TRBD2	CAWRGLMTSGSYNEQFF	TGTGCCTGGAGAGGACTCATGACTAGCGGGAGCTACAATGAGCAGTTCTTC
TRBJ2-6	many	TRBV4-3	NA	CASSQDGDSGGANVLTF	TGCGCCAGCAGCCAAGACGGGGACTCCGGTGGGGCCAACGTCCTGACTTTC
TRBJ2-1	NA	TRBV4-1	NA	CASSQGGGEQFF	TGCGCCAGCAGCCAAGGAGGAGGTGAGCAGTTCTTC
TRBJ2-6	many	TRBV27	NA	CASSLLGGSGANVLTF	TGTGCCAGCAGTTTACTCGGGGGCTCTGGGGCCAACGTCCTGACTTTC
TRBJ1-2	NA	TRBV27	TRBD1	CASSPTGRGRTYGYTF	TGTGCCAGCAGTCCGACGGGGAGGGGGCGTACCTATGGCTACACCTTC
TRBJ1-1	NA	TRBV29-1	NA	CSVEGQGSSAEAFF	TGCAGCGTTGAAGGCCAGGGGAGCTCCGCTGAAGCTTTCTTT
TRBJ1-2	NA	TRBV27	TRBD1	CASSVGTGVGYTF	TGTGCCAGCAGTGTTGGGACAGGGGTTGGCTACACCTTC
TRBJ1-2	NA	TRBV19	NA	CASSPAGQEYGYTF	TGTGCCAGTAGTCCAGCGGGCCAAGAGTATGGCTACACCTTC
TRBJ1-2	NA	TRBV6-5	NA	CASSYSSGAGNYGYTF	TGTGCCAGCAGTTACTCGTCGGGGGCGGGTAACTATGGCTACACCTTC